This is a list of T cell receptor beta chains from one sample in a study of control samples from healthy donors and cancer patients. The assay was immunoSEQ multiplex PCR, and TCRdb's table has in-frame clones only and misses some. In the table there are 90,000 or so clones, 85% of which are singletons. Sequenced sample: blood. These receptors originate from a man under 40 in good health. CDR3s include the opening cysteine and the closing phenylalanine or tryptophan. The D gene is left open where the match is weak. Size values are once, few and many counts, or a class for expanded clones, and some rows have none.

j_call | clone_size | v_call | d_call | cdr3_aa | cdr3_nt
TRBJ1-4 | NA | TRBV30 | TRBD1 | CAWSGQGVGANEKLFF | TGTGCCTGGAGTGGACAGGGGGTTGGAGCTAATGAAAAACTGTTTTTT
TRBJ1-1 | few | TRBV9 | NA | CASSVAGLSTEAFF | TGTGCCAGCAGCGTAGCAGGGTTGAGTACTGAAGCTTTCTTT
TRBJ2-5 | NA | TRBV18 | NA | CASSPRRAGGQETQYF | TGTGCCAGCTCACCACGGAGGGCCGGGGGCCAAGAGACCCAGTACTTC
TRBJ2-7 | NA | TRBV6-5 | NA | CASRMKQANEQYF | TGTGCCAGCAGAATGAAACAGGCAAACGAGCAGTACTTC
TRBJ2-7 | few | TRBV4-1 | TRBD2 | CASSQGISGGAHEQYF | TGCGCCAGCAGCCAAGGGATTAGCGGGGGGGCCCACGAGCAGTACTTC
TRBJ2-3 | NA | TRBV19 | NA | CASSSGPSFSYTDTQYF | TGTGCCAGTAGTTCGGGACCCTCGTTCTCTTACACAGATACGCAGTATTTT
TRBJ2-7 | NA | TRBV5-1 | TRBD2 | CASSGLAGSYEQYF | TGCGCCAGCAGCGGACTAGCGGGGTCCTACGAGCAGTACTTC
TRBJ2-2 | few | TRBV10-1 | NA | CASSEPHTGELFF | TGCGCCAGCAGTGAGCCGCACACCGGGGAGCTGTTTTTT
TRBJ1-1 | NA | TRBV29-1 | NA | CSATGQRGTEAFF | TGCAGCGCTACAGGACAGAGAGGGACTGAAGCTTTCTTT
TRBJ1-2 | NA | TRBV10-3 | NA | CAISDTGKGYGYTF | TGTGCCATCAGTGACACAGGGAAAGGGTATGGCTACACCTTC
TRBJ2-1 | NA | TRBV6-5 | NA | CASRRDKAEFF | TGTGCCAGCAGGAGGGACAAGGCGGAGTTCTTC
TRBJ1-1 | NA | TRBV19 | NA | CASSITLRLTEAFF | TGTGCCAGTAGTATTACTTTGAGGCTCACTGAAGCTTTCTTT
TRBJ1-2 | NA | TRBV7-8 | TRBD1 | CASSPAGTGLIGLGYTF | TGTGCCAGCAGCCCGGCCGGGACAGGGTTGATAGGGCTTGGCTACACCTTC
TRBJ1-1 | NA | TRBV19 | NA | CASGHSEGVTEAFF | TGTGCCAGTGGGCACTCTGAGGGCGTAACTGAAGCTTTCTTT
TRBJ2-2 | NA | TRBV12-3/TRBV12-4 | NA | CASRPGAGELFF | TGTGCCAGCAGGCCAGGGGCCGGGGAGCTGTTTTTT
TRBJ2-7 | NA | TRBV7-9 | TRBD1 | CASSLARGTGAGEQYF | TGTGCCAGCAGCTTAGCGCGGGGGACAGGGGCAGGGGAGCAGTACTTC
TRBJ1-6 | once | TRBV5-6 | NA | CASSSDGGNSPLHF | TGTGCCAGCAGCTCGGACGGGGGGAATTCACCCCTCCACTTT
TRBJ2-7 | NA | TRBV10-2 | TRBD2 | CASTTGGISYEQYF | TGCGCCAGCACTACGGGGGGAATCTCCTACGAGCAGTACTTC
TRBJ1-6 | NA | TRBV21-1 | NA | CATQPSGGSYNSPLHF | TGTGCCACCCAACCTTCGGGGGGCTCCTATAATTCACCCCTCCACTTT
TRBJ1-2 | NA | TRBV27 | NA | CASSFRHNYGYTF | TGTGCCAGCAGTTTTCGGCATAACTATGGCTACACCTTC
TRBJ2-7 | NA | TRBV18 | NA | CASSPYRDSYEQYF | TGTGCCAGCTCACCATACCGGGACTCCTACGAGCAGTACTTC
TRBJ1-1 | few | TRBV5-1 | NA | CASSSRGDTEAFF | TGCGCCAGCAGCTCGCGAGGGGACACTGAAGCTTTCTTT
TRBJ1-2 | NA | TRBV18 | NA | CASSPSGEALYGYTF | TGTGCCAGCTCACCTTCAGGGGAGGCCCTCTATGGCTACACCTTC
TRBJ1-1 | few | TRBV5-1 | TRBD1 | CASETGTGTAFF | TGCGCCAGCGAAACCGGGACAGGGACAGCTTTCTTT
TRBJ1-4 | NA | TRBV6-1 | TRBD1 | CASSEYTGGNEKLFF | TGTGCCAGCAGTGAATATACAGGGGGTAATGAAAAACTGTTTTTT
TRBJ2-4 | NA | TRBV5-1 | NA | CASSSGPQNIQYF | TGCGCCAGCAGCTCGGGACCACAAAACATTCAGTACTTC
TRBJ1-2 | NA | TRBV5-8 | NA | CASSLGSGHYGYTF | TGTGCCAGCAGCTTGGGATCGGGGCACTATGGCTACACCTTC
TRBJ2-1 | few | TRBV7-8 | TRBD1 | CASSLRGTVYNEQFF | TGTGCCAGCAGCTTGCGAGGGACAGTTTACAATGAGCAGTTCTTC
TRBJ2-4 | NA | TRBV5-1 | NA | CASSSSWESGIQYF | TGCGCCAGCAGCTCGTCGTGGGAGAGCGGCATTCAGTACTTC
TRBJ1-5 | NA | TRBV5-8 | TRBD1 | CASSLPGQGFYSNQPQHF | TGTGCCAGCAGCTTGCCGGGACAGGGCTTCTATAGCAATCAGCCCCAGCATTTT
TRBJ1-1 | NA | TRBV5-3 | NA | CARSLAIDQNTEAFF | TGTGCCAGAAGCTTGGCAATCGATCAGAACACTGAAGCTTTCTTT
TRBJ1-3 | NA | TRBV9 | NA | CASSVDDYTIYF | TGTGCCAGCAGCGTAGACGACTACACCATATATTTT
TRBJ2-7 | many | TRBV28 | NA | CASSMASYEQYF | TGTGCCAGCAGCATGGCCAGTTACGAGCAGTACTTC
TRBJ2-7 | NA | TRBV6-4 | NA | CASNSRHEQYF | TGTGCCAGCAACAGTCGCCACGAGCAGTACTTC
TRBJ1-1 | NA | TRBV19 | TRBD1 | CASSIPRDRGAEAFF | TGTGCCAGTAGTATTCCCCGGGACAGGGGGGCTGAAGCTTTCTTT